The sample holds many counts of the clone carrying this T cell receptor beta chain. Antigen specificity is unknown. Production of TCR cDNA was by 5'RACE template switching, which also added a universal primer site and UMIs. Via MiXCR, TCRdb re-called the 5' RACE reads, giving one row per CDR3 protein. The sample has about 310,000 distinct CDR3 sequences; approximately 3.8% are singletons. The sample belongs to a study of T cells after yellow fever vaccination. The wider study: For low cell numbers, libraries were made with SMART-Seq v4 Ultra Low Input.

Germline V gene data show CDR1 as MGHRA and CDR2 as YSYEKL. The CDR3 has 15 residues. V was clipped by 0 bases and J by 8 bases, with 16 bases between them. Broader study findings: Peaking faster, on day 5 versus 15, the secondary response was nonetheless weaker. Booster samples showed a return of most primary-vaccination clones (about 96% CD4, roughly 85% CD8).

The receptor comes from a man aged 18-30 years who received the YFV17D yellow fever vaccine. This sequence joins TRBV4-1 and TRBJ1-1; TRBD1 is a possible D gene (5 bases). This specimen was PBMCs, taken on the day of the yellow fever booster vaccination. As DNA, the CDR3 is TGCGCCAGCAGCCAAGATGTGGCAGGGCGCGTCGAAGCTTTCTTT. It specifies CASSQDVAGRVEAFF.